This T cell receptor (beta chain) was retrieved from a study of T cells after somatic rescue of genetic block. This CDR3 comprises 16 residues. Germline values: CDR1 SGHTA, CDR2 FQGTGA. J gave up 5 bases and V 2 bases, and 9 bases lay outside the gene matches. Sequenced by immunoSEQ multiplex PCR; TCRdb stores in-frame clones only, minus some. The table shows 95,000 to 120,000 clones, with approximately 90% occurring only once. What was sequenced was peripheral blood mononuclear cells (PBMCs). The J gene is TRBJ2-3, the V gene TRBV7-3, with 8 bases identical to TRBD2. This clonotype originated in a young woman. The CDR3 loop reads CASSLGGAGEVDTQYF. The CDR3 nucleotides read TGTGCCAGCAGCTTAGGTGGAGCGGGGGAGGTAGATACGCAGTATTTT.